The 18 T cell receptor beta chains reported below all come from one sample, sequenced in a study of Graves' ophthalmopathy and Graves' hyperthyroidism. Amplification from RNA transcripts yielded the TCR beta CDR3 regions. Second-round multiplex PCR followed a first-round RT-PCR using HTBI primers. TCRdb recomputed calls from the multiplex PCR reads with MiXCR, one row per CDR3 protein. The sample records about 420,000 distinct CDR3 sequences, 20% to 25% being singletons. The sequencing input was peripheral blood. These receptors were taken from a woman aged 18-29 years with stable Graves' hyperthyroidism.

This clonotype has a count of ten or more. The V gene is TRBV6-5, the J gene TRBJ1-2; maybe TRBD1 (6 bases). The CDR3 consists of 15 residues. Germline loops: CDR1 MNHEY, CDR2 SVGAGI. The ends were cut back, 4 bases at V and 2 bases at J, with 14 bases in the middle. CDR3 DNA sequence: TGTGCCAGCAGTTTCGGGGGGCCTCTAAACTATGGCTACACCTTC. It specifies CASSFGGPLNYGYTF.

This clonotype occurred many times. The chain uses TRBV20-1 and TRBJ2-5; the match to TRBD2 covers 8 bases. This CDR3 region has 17 residues. The J segment lost 5 bases and the V segment lost 0 bases, leaving 14 bases of the junction unmatched. Germline CDR1 reads DFQATT; CDR2 reads SNEGSKA (reference sequence). The CDR3 here is CSARDLSSGSAWETQYF. CDR3 coding DNA: TGCAGTGCTAGAGATCTAAGCAGCGGGAGTGCTTGGGAGACCCAGTACTTC.

This clonotype was counted ten times or more. The chain recombines TRBV30 with TRBJ1-1; TRBD1 matches at 7 bases. V shed 4 bases and J 5 bases; nucleotides not matched to a gene: 16. CDR3 size: 16 residues. From germline, CDR1 is GTSNPN and CDR2 SVGIG (reference sequence). The CDR3 nucleotides are TGTGCCTGGACGCCCAGAATTACGTACAGGGGTACTGAAGCTTTCTTT. Protein product: CAWTPRITYRGTEAFF. The complete variable domain, with remaining parts taken from reference TRBV30 and TRBJ1-1, reads SQTIHQWPATLVQPVGSPLSLECTVEGTSNPNLYWYRQAAGRGLQLLFYSVGIGQISSEVPQNLSASRPQDRQFILSSKKLLLSDSGFYLCAWTPRITYRGTEAFFGQGTRLTVV.

This clonotype was seen at least ten times. The chain's CDR3 is CSARPSGIVYEQYF. CDR3 nucleotide sequence: TGCAGTGCTAGACCTAGCGGGATTGTCTACGAGCAGTACTTC. This chain uses TRBV20-1 with TRBJ2-7; 9 nucleotides agree with TRBD2. The trim removed 2 bases at V and 3 bases at J, leaving 5 bases unmatched. The germline gives CDR1 DFQATT, CDR2 SNEGSKA (reference sequence). There are 14 residues in the CDR3.

This clonotype was counted ten times or more. V is TRBV6-5 and J is TRBJ1-2; TRBD1 agrees at 7 bases. V was clipped by 0 bases and J by 4 bases; unmatched bases: 8. CDR3 size: 16 residues. Germline CDR1 MNHEY, CDR2 SVGAGI. DNA for the CDR3: TGTGCCAGCAGTTACTCAAGGACAGGTTTTCCCTATGGCTACACCTTC. Translation: CASSYSRTGFPYGYTF.

The chain recombines TRBV28 with TRBJ1-1, with D possibly TRBD1 on 5 matching bases. Germline loops: CDR1 MDHEN, CDR2 SYDVKM. V was trimmed by 5 bases and J by 2 bases, leaving 12 bases between them. The length of the CDR3 is 14 residues. CDR3 in DNA: TGTGCCAGCAGTCCTCGGGACGATAACACTGAAGCTTTCTTT. It specifies CASSPRDDNTEAFF.

This rearrangement joins TRBV20-1 to TRBJ1-2; the D is unclear. This CDR3 has 15 residues. V was shortened by 0 bases and J by 1 base, with 12 bases between the two germline ends. CDR1 DFQATT and CDR2 SNEGSKA come from the germline V gene (reference sequence). The CDR3 sequence is CSARDPFQLNYGYTF. As DNA, the CDR3 is TGCAGTGCTAGAGACCCATTCCAGCTTAACTATGGCTACACCTTC.

This clonotype was observed at least ten times. V gene TRBV7-3 combines with J gene TRBJ1-6; D gene unclear. This CDR3 is built from 15 residues. V lost 8 bases and J lost 9, with 20 bases in between. CDR1 and CDR2 from the germline V gene are SGHTA and FQGTGA. The CDR3 region has the DNA TGTGCCAGCGCTCGACGGACGGACGGGATTTCACCCCTCCACTTT. Translation: CASARRTDGISPLHF. The full variable domain, its missing parts supplied by reference TRBV7-3 and TRBJ1-6, is GAGVSQTPSNKVTEKGKYVELRCDPISGHTALYWYRQSLGQGPEFLIYFQGTGAADDSGLPNDRFFAVRPEGSVSTLKIQRTERGDSAVYLCASARRTDGISPLHFGNGTRLTVT.

The chain uses TRBV2 and TRBJ2-2; D uncertain. The CDR3 contains 16 residues. CDR1 is SNHLY and CDR2 is FYNNEI in the germline V gene. V was pared by 0 bases and J by 2 bases, with 10 bases between. The CDR3 spells CASSEAYAANTGELFF. The CDR3 DNA sequence: TGTGCCAGCAGTGAAGCGTACGCGGCAAACACCGGGGAGCTGTTTTTT.

Ten or more counts support this clonotype. This chain joins TRBV2 and TRBJ2-7, with D tentatively TRBD2 (6 bases). V was shortened by 10 bases and J by 0 bases, with 16 bases between the two germline ends. The CDR3 totals 14 residues. The germline V gene encodes CDR1 SNHLY and CDR2 FYNNEI. The CDR3 sequence: CATVLRDFSYEQYF. The CDR3 nucleotides are TGTGCCACCGTTCTCCGGGACTTCTCCTACGAGCAGTACTTC.

This clonotype was seen many times. This chain joins TRBV7-9 and TRBJ2-5; D is uncertain. This CDR3 is 13 amino acids long. CDR1 and CDR2 from the germline V gene are SEHNR and FQNEAQ (reference sequence). Between the trimmed V and J ends, which lost 5 bases and 5 bases, there was a span of 12 bases. CDR3 protein: CASSAYSKETQYF. The DNA for the CDR3 is TGTGCCAGCAGCGCGTACTCGAAGGAGACCCAGTACTTC.

In regard to this clonotype: Here the CDR3 omits its conserved ending phenylalanine or tryptophan, so a read error is the likely source. The chain combines TRBV5-1 with TRBJ2-7, with D perhaps given as TRBD1 or TRBD2 (5 bases each). The CDR3 spans 15 residues. Germline lookup yields CDR1 SGHRS and CDR2 YFSETQ. The V and J ends lost 3 bases and 2 bases respectively, with 15 bases between them. CDR3 amino acids: CASSSLPGPPYEQYY. In nucleotides, the CDR3 is TGCGCCAGCAGCTCCCTTCCGGGACCGCCCTACGAGCAGTACTAC.

This clonotype was observed many times. J is TRBJ2-5 and V is TRBV3-1, with D possibly matching TRBD1 (6 bases). CDR3 size: 15 residues. Germline lookup yields CDR1 LGHDT and CDR2 YNNKEL (reference sequence). V was clipped by 1 base and J by 5 bases, with 14 bases between them. CDR3 nucleotides: TGTGCCAGCAGCCAAGGATCACAAGGGGGTGAGACCCAGTACTTC. Its protein is CASSQGSQGGETQYF.

This clonotype appeared many times. The chain combines TRBV19 with TRBJ1-1; tentative D call: TRBD1 (5 bases). The CDR3 length is 15 residues. CDR1 and CDR2 from the germline V gene are LNHDA and SQIVND (reference sequence). V lost 6 bases to trimming and J lost 1 base, with 15 bases between them. The CDR3 region is CASSLSWTTNTEAFF. The DNA of the CDR3 is TGTGCCAGTAGCCTATCTTGGACAACGAACACTGAAGCTTTCTTT.

This clonotype was picked up many times. V usage is TRBV6-1 and J usage is TRBJ1-5; no reliable D call. CDR1 and CDR2 (germline): MNHNS, SASEGT. V dropped 5 bases and J dropped 1 base, with 15 bases sitting between them. The CDR3 extends over 16 amino acids. The CDR3 nucleotides read TGTGCCAGCAGTCCTTCCAGCGACGGAAGCAATCAGCCCCAGCATTTT. Encoded protein: CASSPSSDGSNQPQHF.

This clonotype has ten or more counts. The chain links TRBV11-2 to TRBJ2-5; no reliable D call. The CDR3 has 14 residues. The V gene lost 4 bases and the J gene lost 0 bases, with 9 bases spanning the gap. Germline loops: CDR1 SGHAT, CDR2 FQNNGV. In DNA, the CDR3 is TGTGCCAGCAGCTCCTTAGGGTACCAAGAGACCCAGTACTTC. This sequence encodes CASSSLGYQETQYF.

Many counts were recorded for this clonotype. The rearrangement links TRBV6-2 or TRBV6-3 to TRBJ2-7; D gene uncertain. Germline values: CDR1 MNHEY, CDR2 SVGEGT. This CDR3 has 14 amino acids. V was pared by 2 bases and J by 2 bases, with 10 bases between. CDR3 residues: CASSYPGSPYEQYF. CDR3 nucleotides: TGTGCCAGCAGTTACCCTGGGTCCCCCTACGAGCAGTACTTC.

This clonotype was seen many times. The V call is TRBV3-1, the J call TRBJ2-7; TRBD1 aligns across 7 bases. With V trimmed by 4 bases and J by 0 bases, 6 bases remained unmatched. Germline V gives CDR1 LGHDT, CDR2 YNNKEL (reference sequence). The CDR3 has 15 amino acids. CDR3 in amino acids: CASSPLGTVSYEQYF. CDR3 in DNA: TGTGCCAGCAGCCCTCTGGGGACAGTCTCCTACGAGCAGTACTTC.